This TCR beta chain originates from a study of cytomegalovirus exposure and HLA in healthy donors. The PCR was carried out with 60 Vbeta primers and 13 Jbeta primers. Some clones are missing from TCRdb's copy, which holds only in-frame ones; the method was immunoSEQ multiplex PCR. The table shows about 170,000 clones, with approximately 81% occurring only once. The germline V gene has CDR1 MNHEY and CDR2 SVGAGI. V gave up 8 bases and J gave up 6 bases; unmatched junction bases: 0. The CDR3 extends over 11 amino acids. In its sample, this clone was seen a few times. The chain combines TRBV6-5 with TRBJ2-1, with 8 bases matching TRBD2. The sequenced sample was PBMCs. The sequence was obtained from a man aged 18 to 30 in good health and CMV-seropositive. The CDR3 nucleotides read TGTGCCAGCGGGACTAGCAATGAGCAGTTCTTC. This encodes CASGTSNEQFF.